A single sample gave rise to the 3 T cell receptor beta chains below, sequenced in a study of T cell clonality in common variable immunodeficiency. Study conclusions and caveats: In common variable immunodeficiency, TCR beta chains reportedly carried fewer deletions and N-nucleotide insertions.

Only in-frame clones appear in the TCRdb table, and some are missing; sequencing was by immunoSEQ multiplex PCR. The sample yields about 19,000 clones, without any singletons. No antigen is known for these receptors. Material: peripheral blood mononuclear cells. The receptor set was obtained from a human donor with common variable immunodeficiency.

This clone was observed a handful of times. CDR3 DNA, as far as it was read: TGTGCCAGCAGCCCGAGGACAGGGGCTAATGAAAAA. Its protein product is CASSPRTGANEK. The whole CDR3 protein is CASSPRTGANEKLFF. The chain combines TRBV7-6 with TRBJ1-4; 9 bases match TRBD1. Coverage ceases 3 residues before the CDR3 finishes, and the germline J gene fills in the end. This CDR3 is built from 15 residues. CDR1 is SGHVS, CDR2 FNYEAQ, per germline. The V segment lost 5 bases and the J segment 3 bases; nucleotides outside the gene matches: 4. Based on the CDR3 plus reference TRBV7-6 and TRBJ1-4, the full variable domain is GAGVSQSPRYKVTKRGQDVALRCDPISGHVSLYWYRQALGQGPEFLTYFNYEAQQDKSGLPNDRFSAERPEGSISTLTIQRTEQRDSAMYRCASSPRTGANEKLFFGSGTQLSVL.

As regards this clone: The CDR3 end lies 3 residues beyond the end of the read and is filled in from the germline J gene. The chain combines TRBV18 with TRBJ2-3; D ambiguous. V lost 0 bases, J lost 1 base, and 14 bases lay in between. The CDR3 consists of 17 residues. Germline V lookup: CDR1 KGHSH, CDR2 LQKENI. CDR3: CASSPPSGTARTDTQYF. CDR3 DNA (partial): TGTGCCAGCTCACCACCTAGTGGAACAGCCCGCACAGATACG.

A word on this clone: The CDR3 end falls 3 residues outside the read, so it is completed with the germline J gene. This chain joins TRBV5-1 and TRBJ2-5; 8 bases agree with TRBD2. This CDR3 comprises 16 residues. Germline-derived CDR1 and CDR2 are SGHRS and YFSETQ. V was pared by 0 bases and J by 1 base, with 5 bases of the junction left unmatched. The covered CDR3 bases are TGCGCCAGCAGCTTGGTATTCGGGGGGGGCCAAGAGACC. The encoded protein is CASSLVFGGGQET. The CDR3 as a whole reads CASSLVFGGGQETQYF.